A selection of T cell receptor beta chains follows, all from one sample in a study of human T cells and chemical hapten exposure. A single record per CDR3 protein comes from TCRdb applying MiXCR to the RACE reads. The repertoire holds some 30,000 distinct CDR3 sequences, almost 6% seen once, with about 6% in the top ten. The specimen was whole blood, collected in connection with sensitization to the hapten diphenylcyclopropenone (DPC). The receptors originated from a man aged 30 to 39 with alopecia areata. Some clones in this sample may be carry-over from other donors' samples. The conserved cysteine and the conserved F or W are not part of the CDR3 here. Not all rows give a size; the values are once, few, many and, for expanded clones, a class.

clone size: many; V gene: TRBV3-1; J gene: TRBJ1-2; CDR3 protein: ASRAGGVNYGYT
clone size: many; V gene: TRBV10-3; J gene: TRBJ1-4; CDR3 protein: AISEGWTGPNEKLF
clone size: -; V gene: TRBV9; J gene: TRBJ2-3; CDR3 protein: ASSPLLALGDTQY
clone size: many; V gene: TRBV11-2; J gene: TRBJ2-2; CDR3 protein: ASSWGQGSGELF
clone size: many; V gene: TRBV7-2; J gene: TRBJ2-3; CDR3 protein: ASSLDYTDTQY
clone size: many; V gene: TRBV12-3/TRBV12-4; J gene: TRBJ2-4; CDR3 protein: ASGGLVAKNIQY
clone size: many; V gene: TRBV29-1; J gene: TRBJ2-1; CDR3 protein: SVEKAVDNEQF
clone size: many; V gene: TRBV3-1; J gene: TRBJ1-4; CDR3 protein: ASSHRTEPNEKLF
clone size: many; V gene: TRBV19; J gene: TRBJ1-4; CDR3 protein: TSSATGNEKLF
clone size: many; V gene: TRBV6-6; J gene: TRBJ1-2; CDR3 protein: ASSFPPGQIVGYT
clone size: many; V gene: TRBV7-9; J gene: TRBJ2-7; CDR3 protein: ASSPPGLEQY
clone size: -; V gene: TRBV6-5; J gene: TRBJ2-5; CDR3 protein: ASSRGQVETQY
clone size: many; V gene: TRBV2; J gene: TRBJ2-5; CDR3 protein: ASSGSRAGPETQY
clone size: many; V gene: TRBV29-1; J gene: TRBJ2-2; CDR3 protein: SVMDYLTGELF
clone size: many; V gene: TRBV16; J gene: TRBJ1-1; CDR3 protein: ASARRMNTEAF
clone size: many; V gene: TRBV5-1; J gene: TRBJ1-1; CDR3 protein: ASSVGPNTEAF
clone size: -; V gene: TRBV24-1; J gene: TRBJ2-7; CDR3 protein: ATSGPTGYEQY
clone size: many; V gene: TRBV29-1; J gene: TRBJ2-7; CDR3 protein: SVEGGPYEQY
clone size: many; V gene: TRBV7-6; J gene: TRBJ2-2; CDR3 protein: ASSLGGGPTGELF
clone size: many; V gene: TRBV2; J gene: TRBJ2-1; CDR3 protein: ASSGTPSGTYNEQF
clone size: many; V gene: TRBV4-3; J gene: TRBJ2-5; CDR3 protein: ASSQDLRGGETQY
clone size: many; V gene: TRBV4-3; J gene: TRBJ2-4; CDR3 protein: ASSQDWVSSQLNIQY
clone size: many; V gene: TRBV10-3; J gene: TRBJ2-3; CDR3 protein: AIDAGQGTDTQY
clone size: many; V gene: TRBV29-1; J gene: TRBJ2-7; CDR3 protein: SVDLQTSGRSEQY